Listed below are T cell receptor beta chains from one sample, sequenced in a study of CD8 T cells in ankylosing spondylitis. TCRdb independently ran MiXCR on the 5' RACE reads; one entry per CDR3 protein. The sample consists of around 120,000 distinct CDR3 sequences, roughly an eighth of them appearing once. The material sequenced was blood, either unsorted or a sorted T cell fraction (not recorded which). The receptors were gathered from a female donor with ankylosing spondylitis or in good health (not recorded which). Each CDR3 is given with its conserved first and last residue. The order of the fields is CDR3 protein, CDR3 DNA, clone size, J gene, V gene, D gene. D genes are given only for firm matches. Not all rows give a size; the values are once, few, many and, for expanded clones, a class.

CDR3: CSARLKIYNEQFF
DNA: TGCAGTGCCCGCCTTAAAATTTACAATGAGCAGTTCTTC
size: many
J: TRBJ2-1
V: TRBV20-1
D: NA

CDR3: CASSPTPGGSGGLMGAFF
DNA: TGTGCCAGCAGTCCCACCCCGGGGGGGAGCGGGGGCCTAATGGGAGCTTTCTTT
size: many
J: TRBJ1-1
V: TRBV6-1
D: NA

CDR3: CASSLLGDAEAFF
DNA: TGTGCCAGCAGCTTACTTGGGGACGCTGAAGCTTTCTTT
size: many
J: TRBJ1-1
V: TRBV7-9
D: NA

CDR3: CSASRDPTSYF
DNA: TGCAGTGCTAGTAGGGACCCCACGTCCTATTTT
size: NA
J: TRBJ2-3
V: TRBV20-1
D: NA

CDR3: CASSSTGSHEQYF
DNA: TGTGCCAGCAGCTCGACAGGGTCTCACGAGCAGTACTTC
size: NA
J: TRBJ2-7
V: TRBV6-2/TRBV6-3
D: TRBD1

CDR3: CASGYGGEMFF
DNA: TGTGCCAGCGGGTATGGTGGAGAAATGTTCTTC
size: NA
J: TRBJ2-1
V: TRBV12-3/TRBV12-4
D: NA

CDR3: CSVELEGAPNEQFF
DNA: TGCAGCGTTGAATTAGAAGGGGCCCCCAATGAGCAGTTCTTC
size: NA
J: TRBJ2-1
V: TRBV29-1
D: NA

CDR3: CASSFTGQETQYF
DNA: TGTGCCAGCAGTTTTACGGGCCAAGAGACCCAGTACTTC
size: many
J: TRBJ2-5
V: TRBV28
D: NA

CDR3: CASSLERGPYEQYF
DNA: TGTGCCAGCAGCTTAGAGAGGGGGCCCTACGAGCAGTACTTC
size: many
J: TRBJ2-7
V: TRBV7-9
D: TRBD1

CDR3: CASTHGGPYNEQFF
DNA: TGTGCCAGCACCCACGGGGGCCCGTACAATGAGCAGTTCTTC
size: NA
J: TRBJ2-1
V: TRBV12-3/TRBV12-4
D: NA

CDR3: CASSENAGDLSTDTQYF
DNA: TGTGCCAGCAGTGAAAACGCGGGAGATCTAAGCACAGATACGCAGTATTTT
size: NA
J: TRBJ2-3
V: TRBV2
D: TRBD2

CDR3: CASSLTILAGAVTDTQYF
DNA: TGTGCCAGCAGTTTAACCATACTAGCGGGGGCCGTCACAGATACGCAGTATTTT
size: few
J: TRBJ2-3
V: TRBV27
D: TRBD2

CDR3: CSASGTSVPDTQYF
DNA: TGCAGTGCTTCCGGGACTAGCGTCCCAGATACGCAGTATTTT
size: NA
J: TRBJ2-3
V: TRBV20-1
D: TRBD2

CDR3: CASSFDRWGTYEQYF
DNA: TGTGCCAGCAGCTTCGACAGGTGGGGGACCTACGAGCAGTACTTC
size: many
J: TRBJ2-7
V: TRBV7-9
D: NA

CDR3: CASQRQGATYGYTF
DNA: TGTGCCAGCCAAAGACAGGGGGCCACCTATGGCTACACCTTC
size: few
J: TRBJ1-2
V: TRBV27
D: TRBD1

CDR3: CASSVDSNTEAFF
DNA: TGTGCCAGCAGTGTGGATTCGAACACTGAAGCTTTCTTT
size: NA
J: TRBJ1-1
V: TRBV2
D: NA

CDR3: CSAGTSGSFDEQFF
DNA: TGCAGTGCGGGGACTAGCGGGAGCTTCGATGAGCAGTTCTTC
size: few
J: TRBJ2-1
V: TRBV20-1
D: TRBD2

CDR3: CASSLGGGSEQYF
DNA: TGTGCCAGCAGCTTAGGAGGCGGGAGCGAGCAGTACTTC
size: many
J: TRBJ2-7
V: TRBV7-3
D: TRBD2